This section outlines one T cell receptor beta chain sequence together with its context. The antigen it recognizes is unknown. No much larger clone exists at a distance of one base, and base qualities are not known. Via the germline V gene, CDR1 is SGHVS and CDR2 FNYEAQ. The V end loses 1 base and the J end loses 6 bases, and a stretch of 12 bases separates them. Measured from the cysteine to the phenylalanine, the CDR3 is 14 residues long. Only the CDR3 DNA stays, 42 bases, in frame from base 1. The entry originates in a study of PD-1 blockade in classical Hodgkin lymphoma (TCRdb year 2020). As for the study more broadly: Nivolumab dosing was 3 mg/kg intravenously every 2 weeks, continuing until either disease progression or unacceptable toxicity. The study used TCR beta sequencing and CyTOF to define a peripheral blood immune signature of response to PD-1 blockade in classical Hodgkin lymphoma.

Paper-wide results and their limitations: Trial patients achieving complete response had baseline diversity similar to newly diagnosed patients, whereas partial responders and progressors had significantly lower diversity. Patients starting nivolumab less than 1 year after ASCT had lower diversity and were excluded from later analyses to avoid confounding by immune reconstitution. Baseline TCR diversity was reported to be lower in newly diagnosed patients than in healthy donors, and even lower in relapsed/refractory patients. The study was limited to a single clinical trial cohort, and causes of repertoire differences, possibly disease activity or prior therapy, remained undefined. A significant rise by C4D1 was seen in CD4+ but not CD8+ TCR diversity (p=0.0027 vs p=0.16), with the rise being most apparent in complete responders (p=0.02).

This specimen's time point label, interpreted: cycle 4 day 1 (C4D1), after 6 weeks of nivolumab. Every trial patient had relapsed following autologous stem cell transplantation, and prior brentuximab vedotin exposure was what differed among cohorts A, B and C. Magnetic negative selection with a Miltenyi CD4+ T cell isolation kit was used to purify CD4+ T cells from thawed PBMCs. A total of fewer than 70 patients with relapsed/refractory classical Hodgkin lymphoma made up the trial cohort, and each patient's best overall response was complete response, partial response or progressive disease. In the multi-cohort phase II CheckMate 205 trial, trial patients received single-agent nivolumab. An independent review committee assessed best overall response by applying the 2007 International Working Group response criteria. Trial PBMCs were collected just before the start of nivolumab (C1D1) and during therapy at cycle 2 day 1 and cycle 4 day 1. After peripheral blood was drawn into 8 mL Vacutainer Cell Preparation Tubes, PBMCs were isolated by centrifugation and then cryopreserved. Purified CD4+ and CD8+ fractions were generated only in cases for which an additional PBMC sample was available. Magnetically labelled cells were depleted on LS columns in a quadroMACS separator, and the flow-through was collected as the purified fraction.

The Qiagen DNeasy kit was used to extract genomic DNA both from unsorted PBMCs and from the negatively selected CD4+ and CD8+ fractions. TCR beta CDR3 regions were subjected to amplification by immunoSEQ multiplex PCR with primers that anneal to V and J segments. Amplification bias was minimized using a synthetic immune receptor repertoire, and residual bias was removed computationally after sequencing. The authors' analysis ran thus. Repertoire diversity was quantified as the Shannon entropy index using custom Python scripts. The unsorted, CD4+ and CD8+ repertoires were each analyzed separately, with the exception of combined analyses, where CD4+ and CD8+ sequences were merged in silico. A clone counted as expanded when the clone's frequency after treatment rose at least 2-fold relative to C1D1, and clones undetected at baseline were given a pseudocount of 0.5. Singleton clones were defined as clones with 0 or 1 copy at C1D1, and non-singleton clones were defined as clones with 2 or more copies. Clones expanded in unsorted samples were annotated as CD4+, CD8+ or unknown by matching protein sequences in sorted samples from the same patient. Wilcoxon tests were applied to paired samples to test diversity changes from C1D1 to C4D1. TCRdb retrieved this table from immuneACCESS and kept in-frame rearrangements only. Not all clones are present; in checked studies, unresolved V genes account for under half, and no reason is known for the remainder. Clone size and V and J calls were adopted from that table, with D and trimming inferred from the DNA. Here the sample has fewer than 35,000 clones; around 80% occur a single time. The ten largest clonotypes hold 0.65% to 0.95% of the sample.

The chain joins TRBV7-6 to TRBJ1-2; perhaps TRBD1 is the D gene, with 6 bases matching. The source material was CD4+ T cells from blood, sampled before the fourth cycle of nivolumab. The receptor was isolated from a human donor with classical Hodgkin lymphoma. The DNA reads as follows: TGTGCCAGCAGCTTAGTCCCAGGGGTTCATGGCTACACCTTC. The encoded protein is CASSLVPGVHGYTF.